The next 2 T cell receptor beta chains were all read from a single sample in a study of cytomegalovirus exposure and HLA in healthy donors. The PCR contained 60 Vbeta and 13 Jbeta primers. TCRdb keeps only in-frame clones here, not all; method: immunoSEQ multiplex PCR. The table shows tens of thousands of clones, with roughly 70% occurring only once. The sequencing sample was made of PBMCs. The origin of the receptors is a young man in good health and CMV-seronegative.

This clone was recorded only once. The chain links TRBV19 to TRBJ1-4; no clear D gene. In germline, CDR1 is LNHDA, CDR2 SQIVND (reference sequence). The CDR3 loop spans 15 amino acids. V lost 5 bases, J lost 0 bases, and 10 bases lay in between. This chain's CDR3 is CASSYSPATNEKLFF. CDR3 in DNA: TGTGCCAGTAGTTATTCGCCAGCAACTAATGAAAAACTGTTTTTT.

The V and J genes are TRBV10-2 and TRBJ2-7, with 8 bases that match TRBD2. Germline CDR1 reads WSHSY; CDR2 reads SAAADI. This CDR3 comprises 14 residues. V was clipped by 3 bases and J by 7 bases; unmatched bases: 8. The CDR3 bases are TGCGCCAGCAGTGAACTAGCGGCGACGGGGGAGCAGTACTTC. Translation gives CASSELAATGEQYF.